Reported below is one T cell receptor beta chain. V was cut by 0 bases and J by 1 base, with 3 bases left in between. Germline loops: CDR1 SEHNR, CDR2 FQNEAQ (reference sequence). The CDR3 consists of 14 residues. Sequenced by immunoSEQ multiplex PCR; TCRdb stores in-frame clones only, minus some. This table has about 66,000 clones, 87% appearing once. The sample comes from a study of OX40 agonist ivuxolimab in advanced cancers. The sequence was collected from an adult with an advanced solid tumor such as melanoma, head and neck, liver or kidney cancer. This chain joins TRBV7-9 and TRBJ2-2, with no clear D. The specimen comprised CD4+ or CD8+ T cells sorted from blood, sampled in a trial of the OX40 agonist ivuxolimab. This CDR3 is CASSLAGNTGELFF. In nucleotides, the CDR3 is TGTGCCAGCAGCTTAGCCGGGAACACCGGGGAGCTGTTTTTT. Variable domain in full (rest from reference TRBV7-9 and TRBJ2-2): DTGVSQNPRHKITKRGQNVTFRCDPISEHNRLYWYRQTLGQGPEFLTYFQNEAQLEKSRLLSDRFSAERPKGSFSTLEIQRTEQGDSAMYLCASSLAGNTGELFFGEGSRLTVL.